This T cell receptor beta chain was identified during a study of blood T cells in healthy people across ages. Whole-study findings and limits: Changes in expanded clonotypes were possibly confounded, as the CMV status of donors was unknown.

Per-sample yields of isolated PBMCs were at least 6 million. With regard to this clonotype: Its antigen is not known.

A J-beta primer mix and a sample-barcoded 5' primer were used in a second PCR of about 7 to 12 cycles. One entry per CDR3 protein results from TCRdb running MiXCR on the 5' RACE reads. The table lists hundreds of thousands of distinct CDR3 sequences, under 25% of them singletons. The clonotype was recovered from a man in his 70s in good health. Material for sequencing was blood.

The CDR3 coding sequence is TGTGCCAGCAGCTTAGTTGCTAACGGATCCTACGAGCAGTACTTC. Translation gives CASSLVANGSYEQYF. This chain uses TRBV7-6 with TRBJ2-7; no clear D gene. Germline V gene lookup returns CDR1 SGHVS and CDR2 FNYEAQ. The germline V and J ends were trimmed by 1 base and 1 base, with 11 bases remaining between them. The CDR3 consists of 15 residues.